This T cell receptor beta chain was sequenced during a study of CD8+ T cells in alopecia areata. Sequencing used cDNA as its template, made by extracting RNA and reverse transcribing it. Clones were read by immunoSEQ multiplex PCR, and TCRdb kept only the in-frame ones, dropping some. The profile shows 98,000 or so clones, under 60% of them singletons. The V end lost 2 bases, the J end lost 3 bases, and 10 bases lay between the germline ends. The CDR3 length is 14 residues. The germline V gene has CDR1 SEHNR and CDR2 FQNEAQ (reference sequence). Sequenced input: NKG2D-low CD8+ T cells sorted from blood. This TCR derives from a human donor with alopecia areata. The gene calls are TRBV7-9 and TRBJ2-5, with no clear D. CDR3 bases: TGTGCCAGCAGCTTACCCCGCCAAGAAGAGACCCAGTACTTC. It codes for CASSLPRQEETQYF.